The T cell receptor (beta chain) under discussion was sequenced for a study of cytomegalovirus exposure and HLA in healthy donors. PCR employed 60 Vbeta and 13 Jbeta primers. The data were produced by immunoSEQ multiplex PCR, yet TCRdb's version contains in-frame clones alone and is incomplete. This sample has roughly 110,000 clones, with 74% found just once. The CDR3 has 15 amino acids. V was cut by 2 bases and J by 0 bases, with 11 bases left in between. The germline V gene encodes CDR1 SGHDT and CDR2 YYEEEE. The J gene is TRBJ1-1, the V gene TRBV5-6; D remains ambiguous. The source material was PBMCs. The sequence derives from a human donor in good health. CDR3 sequence (DNA): TGTGCCAGCAGCTTTCGTTCTACGATGAACACTGAAGCTTTCTTT. Residues: CASSFRSTMNTEAFF.